The clone carrying this T cell receptor (beta chain) has only one observation. The data were obtained in a study of PD-1 blockade in mismatch repair-deficient tumors. Sequencing used immunoSEQ multiplex PCR; TCRdb keeps in-frame clones, though not all of them. The data contain roughly 84,000 clones, over 70% of them singletons. The CDR3 covers 15 residues. The germline gives CDR1 MDHEN, CDR2 SYDVKM. V gave up 0 bases and J gave up 0 bases, with 8 bases separating them. The TCR originated in an adult with mismatch repair-deficient cancer. The chain joins TRBV28 to TRBJ1-1; a possible D gene is TRBD1 (5 bases). The sequenced sample was peripheral blood, obtained 12 weeks after starting pembrolizumab. The CDR3 nucleotides read TGTGCCAGCAGTTTATGGGGGGAAATGAACACTGAAGCTTTCTTT. The encoded protein is CASSLWGEMNTEAFF.